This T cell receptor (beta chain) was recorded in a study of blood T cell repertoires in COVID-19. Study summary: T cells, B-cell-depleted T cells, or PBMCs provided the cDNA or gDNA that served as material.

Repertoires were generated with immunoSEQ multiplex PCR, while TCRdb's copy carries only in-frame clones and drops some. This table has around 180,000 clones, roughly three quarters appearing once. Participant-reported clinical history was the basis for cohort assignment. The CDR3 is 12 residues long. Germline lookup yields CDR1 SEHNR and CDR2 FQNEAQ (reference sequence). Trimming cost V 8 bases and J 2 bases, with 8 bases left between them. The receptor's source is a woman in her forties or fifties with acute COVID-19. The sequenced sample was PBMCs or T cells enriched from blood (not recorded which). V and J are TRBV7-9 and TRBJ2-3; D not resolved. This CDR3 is CASGAYTDTQYF. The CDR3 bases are TGTGCCAGCGGAGCCTACACAGATACGCAGTATTTT.